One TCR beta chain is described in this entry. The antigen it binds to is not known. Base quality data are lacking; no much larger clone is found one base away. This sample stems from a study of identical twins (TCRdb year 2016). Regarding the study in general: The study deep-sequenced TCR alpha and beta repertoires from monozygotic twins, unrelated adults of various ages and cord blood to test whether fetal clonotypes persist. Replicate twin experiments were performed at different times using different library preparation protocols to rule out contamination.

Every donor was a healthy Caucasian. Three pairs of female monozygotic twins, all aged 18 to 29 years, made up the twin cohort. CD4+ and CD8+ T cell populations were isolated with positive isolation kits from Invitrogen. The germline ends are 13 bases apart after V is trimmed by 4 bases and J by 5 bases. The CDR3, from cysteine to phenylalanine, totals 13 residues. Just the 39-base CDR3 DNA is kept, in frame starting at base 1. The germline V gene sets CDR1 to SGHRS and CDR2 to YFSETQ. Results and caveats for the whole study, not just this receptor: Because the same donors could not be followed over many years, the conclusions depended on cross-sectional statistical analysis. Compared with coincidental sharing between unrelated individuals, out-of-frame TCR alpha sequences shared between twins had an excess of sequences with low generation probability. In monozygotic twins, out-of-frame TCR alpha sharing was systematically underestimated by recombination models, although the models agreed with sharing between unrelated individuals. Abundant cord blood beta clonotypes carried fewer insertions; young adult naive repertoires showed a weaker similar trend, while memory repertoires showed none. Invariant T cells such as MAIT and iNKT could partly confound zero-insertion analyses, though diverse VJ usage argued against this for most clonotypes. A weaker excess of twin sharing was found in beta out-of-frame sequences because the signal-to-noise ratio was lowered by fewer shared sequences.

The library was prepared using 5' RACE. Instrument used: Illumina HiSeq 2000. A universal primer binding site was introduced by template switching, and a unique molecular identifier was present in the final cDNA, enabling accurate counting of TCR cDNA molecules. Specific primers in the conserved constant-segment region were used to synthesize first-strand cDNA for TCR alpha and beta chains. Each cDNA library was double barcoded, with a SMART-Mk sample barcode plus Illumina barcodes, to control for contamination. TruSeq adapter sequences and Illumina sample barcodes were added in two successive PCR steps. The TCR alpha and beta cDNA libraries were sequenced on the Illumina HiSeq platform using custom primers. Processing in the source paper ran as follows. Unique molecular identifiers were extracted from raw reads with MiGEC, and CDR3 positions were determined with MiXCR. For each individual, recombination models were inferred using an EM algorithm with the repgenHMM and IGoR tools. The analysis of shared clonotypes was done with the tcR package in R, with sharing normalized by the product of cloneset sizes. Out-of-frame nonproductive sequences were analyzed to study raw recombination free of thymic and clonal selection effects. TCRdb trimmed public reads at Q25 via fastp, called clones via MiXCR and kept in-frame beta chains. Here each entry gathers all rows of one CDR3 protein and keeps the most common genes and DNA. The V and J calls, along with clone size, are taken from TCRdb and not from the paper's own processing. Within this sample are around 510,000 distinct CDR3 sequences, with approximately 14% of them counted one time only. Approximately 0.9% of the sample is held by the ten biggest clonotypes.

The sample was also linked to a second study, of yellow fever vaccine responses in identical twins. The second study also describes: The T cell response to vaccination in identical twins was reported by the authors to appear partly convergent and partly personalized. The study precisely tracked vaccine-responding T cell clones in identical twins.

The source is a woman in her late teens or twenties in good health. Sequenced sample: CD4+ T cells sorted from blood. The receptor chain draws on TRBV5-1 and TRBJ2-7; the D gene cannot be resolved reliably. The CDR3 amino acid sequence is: CASSDTGFHEQYF. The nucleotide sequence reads TGCGCCAGCAGCGACACGGGTTTCCACGAGCAGTACTTC. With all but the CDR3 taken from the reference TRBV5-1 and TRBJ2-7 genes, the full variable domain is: KAGVTQTPRYLIKTRGQQVTLSCSPISGHRSVSWYQQTPGQGLQFLFEYFSETQRNKGNFPGRFSGRQFSNSRSEMNVSTLELGDSALYLCASSDTGFHEQYFGPGTRLTVT.